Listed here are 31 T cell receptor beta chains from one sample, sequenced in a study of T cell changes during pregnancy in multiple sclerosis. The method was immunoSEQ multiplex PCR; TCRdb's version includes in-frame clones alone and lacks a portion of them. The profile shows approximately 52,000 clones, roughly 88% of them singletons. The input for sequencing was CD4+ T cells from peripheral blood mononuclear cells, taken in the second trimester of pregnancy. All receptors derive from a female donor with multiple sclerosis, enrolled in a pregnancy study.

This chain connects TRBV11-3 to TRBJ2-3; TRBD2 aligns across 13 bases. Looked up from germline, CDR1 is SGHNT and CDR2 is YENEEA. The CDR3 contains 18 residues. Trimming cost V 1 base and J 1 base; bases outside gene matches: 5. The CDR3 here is CASSLGTSGSVGTDTQYF. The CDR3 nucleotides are TGTGCCAGCAGCTTAGGGACTAGCGGGAGTGTCGGCACAGATACGCAGTATTTT.

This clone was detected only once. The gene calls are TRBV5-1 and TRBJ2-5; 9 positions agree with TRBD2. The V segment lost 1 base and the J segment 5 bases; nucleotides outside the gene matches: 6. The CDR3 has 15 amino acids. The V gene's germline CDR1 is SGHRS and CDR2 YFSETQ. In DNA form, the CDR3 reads TGCGCCAGCAGCTTGTTCGCGGGAGGGCCGGAGACCCAGTACTTC. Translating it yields CASSLFAGGPETQYF.

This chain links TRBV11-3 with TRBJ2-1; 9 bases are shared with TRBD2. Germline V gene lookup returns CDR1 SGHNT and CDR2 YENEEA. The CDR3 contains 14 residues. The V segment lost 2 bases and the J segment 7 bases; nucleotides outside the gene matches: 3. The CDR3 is CASSLLAGSNEQFF. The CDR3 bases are TGTGCCAGCAGCTTACTAGCGGGATCAAATGAGCAGTTCTTC.

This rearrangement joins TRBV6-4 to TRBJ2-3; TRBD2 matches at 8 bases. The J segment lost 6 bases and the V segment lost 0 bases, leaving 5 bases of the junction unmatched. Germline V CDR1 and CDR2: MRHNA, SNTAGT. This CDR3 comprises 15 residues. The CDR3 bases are TGTGCCAGCAGTGACTCGAGCGGGGGCGCGGATACGCAGTATTTT. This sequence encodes CASSDSSGGADTQYF.

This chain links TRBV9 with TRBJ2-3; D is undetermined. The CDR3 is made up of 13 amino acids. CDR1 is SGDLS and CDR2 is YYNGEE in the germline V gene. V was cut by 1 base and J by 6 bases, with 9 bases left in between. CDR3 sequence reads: CASSVSPEDTQYF. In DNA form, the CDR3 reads TGTGCCAGCAGCGTATCCCCCGAGGATACGCAGTATTTT.

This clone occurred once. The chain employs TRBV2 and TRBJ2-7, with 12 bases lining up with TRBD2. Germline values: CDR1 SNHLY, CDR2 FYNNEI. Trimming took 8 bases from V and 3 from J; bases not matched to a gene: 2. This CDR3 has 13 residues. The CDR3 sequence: CASQTSGSYEQYF. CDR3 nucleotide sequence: TGTGCCAGCCAGACTAGCGGGAGCTACGAGCAGTACTTC.

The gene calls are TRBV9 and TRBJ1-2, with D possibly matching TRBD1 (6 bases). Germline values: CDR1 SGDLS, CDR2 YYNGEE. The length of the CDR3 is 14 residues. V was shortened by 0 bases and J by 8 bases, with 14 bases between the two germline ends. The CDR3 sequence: CASSVEQGRMGYTF. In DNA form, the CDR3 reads TGTGCCAGCAGCGTAGAACAGGGACGGATGGGCTACACCTTC.

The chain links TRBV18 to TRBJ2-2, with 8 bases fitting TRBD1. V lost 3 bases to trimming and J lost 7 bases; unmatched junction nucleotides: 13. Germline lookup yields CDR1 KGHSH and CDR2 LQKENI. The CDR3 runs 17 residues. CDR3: CASSPYRDRRRIGELFF. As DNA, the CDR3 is TGTGCCAGCTCACCTTACCGGGACAGGCGGCGCATCGGGGAGCTGTTTTTT.

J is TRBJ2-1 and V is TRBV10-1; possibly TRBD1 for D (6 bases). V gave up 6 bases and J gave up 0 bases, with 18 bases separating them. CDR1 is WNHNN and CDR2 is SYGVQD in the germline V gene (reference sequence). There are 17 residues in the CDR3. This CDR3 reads CASSATLGGPSYNEQFF. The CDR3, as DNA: TGCGCCAGCAGCGCTACTTTAGGGGGACCCTCCTACAATGAGCAGTTCTTC.

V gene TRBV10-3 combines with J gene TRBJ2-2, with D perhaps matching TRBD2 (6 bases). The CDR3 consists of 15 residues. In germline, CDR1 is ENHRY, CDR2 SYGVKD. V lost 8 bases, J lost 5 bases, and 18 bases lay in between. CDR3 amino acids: CAIGPGVGMTGELFF. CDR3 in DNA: TGTGCCATCGGGCCGGGAGTGGGTATGACCGGGGAGCTGTTTTTT.

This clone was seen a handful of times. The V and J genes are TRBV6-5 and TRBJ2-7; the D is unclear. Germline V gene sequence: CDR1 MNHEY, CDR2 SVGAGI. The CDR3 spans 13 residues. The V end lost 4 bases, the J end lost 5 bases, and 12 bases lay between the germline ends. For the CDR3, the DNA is TGTGCCAGCAGTTCCCGTCGTTTCCACGAGCAGTACTTC. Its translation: CASSSRRFHEQYF.

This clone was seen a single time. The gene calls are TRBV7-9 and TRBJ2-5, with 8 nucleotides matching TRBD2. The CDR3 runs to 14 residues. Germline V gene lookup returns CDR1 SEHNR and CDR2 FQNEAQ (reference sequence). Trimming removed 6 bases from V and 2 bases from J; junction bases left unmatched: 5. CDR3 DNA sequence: TGTGCCAGCAGTCGAGGACTAGCTCAAGAGACCCAGTACTTC. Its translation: CASSRGLAQETQYF.

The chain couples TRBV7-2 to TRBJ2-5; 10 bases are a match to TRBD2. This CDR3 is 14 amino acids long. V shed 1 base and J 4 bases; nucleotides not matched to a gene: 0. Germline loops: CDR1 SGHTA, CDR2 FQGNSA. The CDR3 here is CASSLGLAGETQYF. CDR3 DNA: TGTGCCAGCAGCTTAGGACTAGCGGGAGAGACCCAGTACTTC.

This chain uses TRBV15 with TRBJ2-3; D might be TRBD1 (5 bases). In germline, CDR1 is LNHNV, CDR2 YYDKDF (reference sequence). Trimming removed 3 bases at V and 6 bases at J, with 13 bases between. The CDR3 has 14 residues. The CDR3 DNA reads TGTGCCACCAGCAGGAGACAGATTGCGGATACGCAGTATTTT. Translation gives CATSRRQIADTQYF.

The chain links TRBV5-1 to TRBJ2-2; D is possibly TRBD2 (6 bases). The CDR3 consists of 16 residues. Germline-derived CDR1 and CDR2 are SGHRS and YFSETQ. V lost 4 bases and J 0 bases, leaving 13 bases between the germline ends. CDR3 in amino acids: CASSQSGPSNTGELFF. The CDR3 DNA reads TGCGCCAGCAGCCAAAGCGGGCCCTCGAACACCGGGGAGCTGTTTTTT.

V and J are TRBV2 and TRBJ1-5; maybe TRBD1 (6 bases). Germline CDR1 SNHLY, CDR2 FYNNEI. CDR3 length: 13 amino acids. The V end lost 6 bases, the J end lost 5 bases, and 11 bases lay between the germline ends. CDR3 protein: CASRDSEHQPQHF. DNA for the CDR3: TGTGCCAGCAGGGACAGCGAACATCAGCCCCAGCATTTT.

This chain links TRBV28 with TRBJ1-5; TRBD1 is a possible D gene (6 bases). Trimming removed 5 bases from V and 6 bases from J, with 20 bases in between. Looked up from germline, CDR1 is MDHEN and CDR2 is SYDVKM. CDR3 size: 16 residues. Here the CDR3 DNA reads TGTGCCAGCAGTCCCTACTTTGCCGGGACACGTCAGCCCCAGCATTTT. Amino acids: CASSPYFAGTRQPQHF.

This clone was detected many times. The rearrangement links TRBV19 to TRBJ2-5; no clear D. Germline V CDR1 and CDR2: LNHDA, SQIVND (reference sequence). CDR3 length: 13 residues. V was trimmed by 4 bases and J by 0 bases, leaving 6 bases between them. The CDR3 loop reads CASSNQYQETQYF. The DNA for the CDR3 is TGTGCCAGTAGTAACCAGTACCAAGAGACCCAGTACTTC.

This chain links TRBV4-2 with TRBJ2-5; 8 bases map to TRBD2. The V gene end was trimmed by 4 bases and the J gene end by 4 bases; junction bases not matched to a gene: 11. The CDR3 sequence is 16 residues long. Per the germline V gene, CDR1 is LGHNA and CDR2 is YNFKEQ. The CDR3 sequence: CASSPGGAGDGETQYF. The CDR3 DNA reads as TGTGCCAGCAGCCCCGGGGGAGCGGGAGACGGAGAGACCCAGTACTTC.

The CDR3 spells CASSPPGQGVGGELFF. The DNA for the CDR3 is TGTGCCAGCTCACCACCGGGACAGGGTGTTGGCGGGGAGCTGTTTTTT. This sequence joins TRBV18 and TRBJ2-2; 9 bases match TRBD1. With 0 bases clipped from V and 7 bases from J, the junction kept 6 bases outside the gene matches. The CDR3 is 16 residues long. Germline CDR1 is KGHSH and CDR2 is LQKENI.

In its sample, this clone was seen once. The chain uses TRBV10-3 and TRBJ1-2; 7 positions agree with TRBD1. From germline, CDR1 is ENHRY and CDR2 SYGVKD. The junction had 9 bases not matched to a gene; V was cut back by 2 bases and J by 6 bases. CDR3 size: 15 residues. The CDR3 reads CAISEGGLRGHGYTF. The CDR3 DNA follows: TGTGCCATCAGTGAGGGGGGGCTGAGGGGGCATGGCTACACCTTC.

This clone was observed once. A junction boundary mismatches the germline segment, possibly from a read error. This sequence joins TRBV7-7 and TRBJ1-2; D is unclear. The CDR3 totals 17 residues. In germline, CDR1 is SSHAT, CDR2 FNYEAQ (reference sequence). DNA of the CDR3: TGTGCTAGCAGCCCCCGGCCGGATGTTTTCCCTCGGGATGGCTACACCTTC. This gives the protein CASSPRPDVFPRDGYTF.

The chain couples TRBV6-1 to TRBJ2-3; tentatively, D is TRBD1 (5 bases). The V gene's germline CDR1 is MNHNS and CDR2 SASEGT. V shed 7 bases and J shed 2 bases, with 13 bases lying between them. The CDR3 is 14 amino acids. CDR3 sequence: CASIRRAFTDTQYF. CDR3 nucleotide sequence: TGTGCCAGCATACGCAGGGCATTCACAGATACGCAGTATTTT.

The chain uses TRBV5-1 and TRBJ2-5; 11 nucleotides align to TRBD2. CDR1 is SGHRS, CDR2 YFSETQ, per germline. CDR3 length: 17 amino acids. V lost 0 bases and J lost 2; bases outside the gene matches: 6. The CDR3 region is CASSLVRLAGLQETQYF. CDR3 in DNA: TGCGCCAGCAGCTTGGTCCGACTAGCGGGACTACAAGAGACCCAGTACTTC.

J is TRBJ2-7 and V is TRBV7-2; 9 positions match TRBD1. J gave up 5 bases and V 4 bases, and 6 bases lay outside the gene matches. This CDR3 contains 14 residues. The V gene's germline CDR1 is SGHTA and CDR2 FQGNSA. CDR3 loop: CASSWGQGSHEQYF. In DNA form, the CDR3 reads TGTGCCAGCAGCTGGGGACAGGGAAGCCACGAGCAGTACTTC.

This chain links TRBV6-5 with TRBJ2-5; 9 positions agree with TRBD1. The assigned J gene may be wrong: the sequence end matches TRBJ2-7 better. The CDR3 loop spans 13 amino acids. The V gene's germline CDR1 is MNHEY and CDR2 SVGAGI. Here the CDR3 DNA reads TGTGCCAGCATGGGACAGGGCCTCTACGAGCAGTACTTC. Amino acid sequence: CASMGQGLYEQYF.

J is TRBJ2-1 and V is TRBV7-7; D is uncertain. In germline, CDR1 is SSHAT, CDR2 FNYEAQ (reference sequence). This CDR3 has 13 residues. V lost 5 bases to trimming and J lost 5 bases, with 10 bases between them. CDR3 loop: CASSLQTDNEQFF. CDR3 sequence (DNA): TGTGCCAGCAGCCTTCAAACGGACAATGAGCAGTTCTTC.

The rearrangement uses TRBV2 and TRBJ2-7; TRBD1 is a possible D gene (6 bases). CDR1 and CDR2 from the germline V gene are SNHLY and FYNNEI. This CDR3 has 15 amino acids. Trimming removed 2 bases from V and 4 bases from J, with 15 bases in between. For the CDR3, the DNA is TGTGCCAGCAGTGAAAGGAGCAGGGGTGGTTACGAGCAGTACTTC. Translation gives CASSERSRGGYEQYF.

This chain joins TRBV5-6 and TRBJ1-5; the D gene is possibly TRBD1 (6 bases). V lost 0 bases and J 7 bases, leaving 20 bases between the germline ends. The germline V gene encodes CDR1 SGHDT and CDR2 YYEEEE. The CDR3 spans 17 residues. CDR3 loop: CASSLASVAGGRQPQHF. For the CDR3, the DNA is TGTGCCAGCAGCTTGGCCTCAGTCGCTGGGGGCAGGCAGCCCCAGCATTTT.

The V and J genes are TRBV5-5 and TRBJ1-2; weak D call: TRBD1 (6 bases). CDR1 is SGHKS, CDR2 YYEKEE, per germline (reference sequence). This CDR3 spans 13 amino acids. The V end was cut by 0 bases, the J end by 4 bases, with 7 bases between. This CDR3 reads CASSLEDSYGYTF. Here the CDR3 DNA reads TGTGCCAGCAGCTTGGAGGACAGCTATGGCTACACCTTC.

CDR3 DNA: TGCGCCAGCAGCCAAGTCGGGCGGGTAGACTACAATGAGCAGTTCTTC. Protein: CASSQVGRVDYNEQFF. The chain combines TRBV4-3 with TRBJ2-1; D may be TRBD2 (5 bases). V shed 1 base and J shed 3 bases, with 13 bases lying between them. Germline V gene lookup returns CDR1 LGHNA and CDR2 YSLEER. The CDR3 loop spans 16 amino acids.